The T cell receptor beta chain under discussion was sequenced for a study of blood T cell repertoires in COVID-19. Study information: Samples taken during acute and convalescent COVID-19 were collected in the United States, Italy and Spain.

Authors' analysis steps: Estimates of nucleated cell counts were drawn from the amplification of reference gene primers. Some clones are missing from TCRdb's copy, which holds only in-frame ones; the method was immunoSEQ multiplex PCR. For V, J and clone size, that table is used; D and trimming come from the DNA. The repertoire holds just over 650,000 clones, with 90% as singletons. The clonotype originates from a woman under 30 with acute or convalescent COVID-19. Specimen: peripheral blood.

CDR3 protein: CASEGGGLSSQPQHF. The CDR3 nucleotides read TGTGCCAGTGAGGGTGGGGGGTTGTCTAGTCAGCCCCAGCATTTT. The chain couples TRBV19 to TRBJ1-5, with D possibly being TRBD1 (5 bases). The germline V gene encodes CDR1 LNHDA and CDR2 SQIVND (reference sequence). There are 15 residues in the CDR3. V gave up 8 bases and J gave up 6 bases, with 20 bases separating them.